This T cell receptor (beta chain) was found in a study of T cell changes during pregnancy in multiple sclerosis. Repertoires were generated with immunoSEQ multiplex PCR, while TCRdb's copy carries only in-frame clones and drops some. The repertoire holds fewer than 25,000 clones, with 80% to 90% as singletons. Trimming cost V 6 bases and J 3 bases, with 15 bases left between them. This CDR3 is 14 amino acids long. Germline V gene lookup returns CDR1 MDHEN and CDR2 SYDVKM. The rearrangement links TRBV28 to TRBJ2-7; D might be TRBD1 (6 bases). The sequences come from CD8+ T cells from peripheral blood mononuclear cells, collected in the third trimester of pregnancy. The sequence was obtained from a female donor in good health, enrolled as a control in a pregnancy study. CDR3 loop: CASSNLEGDYEQYF. Written as DNA, the CDR3 is TGTGCCAGCAGCAACCTAGAGGGGGACTACGAGCAGTACTTC. The entire variable domain, with the rest obtained from reference TRBV28 and TRBJ2-7, is as follows: DVKVTQSSRYLVKRTGEKVFLECVQDMDHENMFWYRQDPGLGLRLIYFSYDVKMKEKGDIPEGYSVSREKKERFSLILESASTNQTSMYLCASSNLEGDYEQYFGPGTRLTVT.